Following are 11 T cell receptor beta chains from one sample sequenced in a study of blood T cell repertoires in COVID-19. Using immunoSEQ multiplex PCR, the repertoire was profiled, and TCRdb retains in-frame clones only, with some absent. The sample includes 75,000 to 100,000 clones, 75% to 85% seen only once; the top ten take roughly 10%. Sequencing was done on a sample of peripheral blood. The receptors were gathered from an elderly woman with acute or convalescent COVID-19.

This chain links TRBV7-6 with TRBJ1-4; D uncertain. Germline-derived CDR1 and CDR2 are SGHVS and FNYEAQ. The CDR3 runs 17 residues. Trimming stripped 1 base from V and 7 bases from J, with 19 bases between. The CDR3 bases are TGTGCCAGCAGCTTAGAGGCGTTCGACAACCTAAGTGAAAAACTGTTTTTT. Residues: CASSLEAFDNLSEKLFF.

The rearrangement uses TRBV29-1 and TRBJ2-5; 8 nucleotides line up with TRBD1. Per the germline V gene, CDR1 is SQVTM and CDR2 is ANQGSEA. Losses at the gene ends were 2 bases for V and 6 bases for J; bases not matched to a gene: 2. This CDR3 comprises 12 residues. In DNA form, the CDR3 reads TGCAGCGTTGAACGGACAGGGAAGACCCAGTACTTC. This translates into CSVERTGKTQYF.

This sequence joins TRBV12-2 and TRBJ2-7; the table calls TRBD1, which could not be checked here. TRBV12-2 is a pseudogene. CDR3 length: 15 amino acids. The CDR3 loop reads CASRLSTGEPSEQYF. The CDR3, as DNA: TGTGCAAGTCGCTTATCGACAGGGGAGCCTAGCGAGCAGTACTTC.

V gene TRBV7-2 combines with J gene TRBJ2-1; TRBD1 is a possible D gene (6 bases). Germline CDR1 is SGHTA and CDR2 is FQGNSA. V lost 5 bases and J lost 0, with 11 bases in between. This CDR3 spans 15 amino acids. Here the CDR3 DNA reads TGTGCCAGCAGCACCAGGGGTGACTCCTACAATGAGCAGTTCTTC. Amino acids: CASSTRGDSYNEQFF.

The sample holds a few counts of this clone. V is TRBV25-1 and J is TRBJ1-2; D is unclear. V lost 3 bases and J lost 3, with 14 bases in between. Germline loops: CDR1 MGHDK, CDR2 SYGVNS. CDR3 size: 15 residues. The CDR3 loop is CASSDASQRHYGYTF. The DNA of the CDR3 is TGTGCCAGCAGTGACGCATCGCAGAGGCACTATGGCTACACCTTC.

This clone was seen ten or more times. The V and J genes are TRBV6-6 and TRBJ1-6; a possible D gene is TRBD1 (5 bases). Germline assignment: CDR1 MNHNY and CDR2 SVGAGI (reference sequence). There are 13 residues in the CDR3. V was trimmed by 6 bases and J by 7 bases, leaving 10 bases between them. The CDR3 nucleotides are TGTGCCAGCAGCCAGGGTTTCAATTCACCCCTCCACTTT. Its translation: CASSQGFNSPLHF.

The chain is built from TRBV5-4 and TRBJ2-5; perhaps TRBD2 as D (6 bases). The CDR3 consists of 16 residues. Trimming cost V 3 bases and J 1 base, with 16 bases left between them. Germline loops: CDR1 SGHNT, CDR2 YYREEE (reference sequence). The DNA of the CDR3 is TGTGCCAGCAGCTCTAGACTAGTAAGGGGCCAAGAGACCCAGTACTTC. It translates to CASSSRLVRGQETQYF.

The chain joins TRBV12-5 to TRBJ2-2; 8 bases map to TRBD2. This CDR3 spans 15 amino acids. Germline V lookup: CDR1 LGHNT, CDR2 FRNRAP. Germline trimming cut 0 bases from V and 4 bases from J; bases unmatched to any gene: 1. The CDR3 here is CASGLVSGGTGELFF. In DNA, the CDR3 is TGTGCTAGTGGTTTGGTGAGCGGGGGCACCGGGGAGCTGTTTTTT.

The chain links TRBV5-1 to TRBJ2-7; 7 nucleotides align to TRBD2. Per the germline V gene, CDR1 is SGHRS and CDR2 is YFSETQ. The CDR3 totals 16 residues. J lost 3 bases, V lost 7 bases, and 16 bases had no gene match. CDR3 protein: CASGFTSSGGSYEQYF. The CDR3 DNA reads TGCGCCAGCGGATTCACTAGTTCCGGGGGGAGCTACGAGCAGTACTTC.

The genes are TRBV7-8 and TRBJ1-3; D unclear. Germline V gene lookup returns CDR1 SGHVS and CDR2 FQNEAQ. Trimming shortened V by 4 bases and J by 6 bases, and 16 bases separated the two germline ends. The length of the CDR3 is 15 residues. The CDR3: CASSSWTGRSNTIYF. The DNA of the CDR3 is TGTGCCAGCAGCTCATGGACGGGGAGGTCAAACACCATATATTTT. The complete variable domain, with remaining parts taken from reference TRBV7-8 and TRBJ1-3, reads GAGVSQSPRYKVAKRGQDVALRCDPISGHVSLFWYQQALGQGPEFLTYFQNEAQLDKSGLPSDRFFAERPEGSVSTLKIQRTQQEDSAVYLCASSSWTGRSNTIYFGEGSWLTVV.

V and J are TRBV3-1 (or the pseudogene TRBV3-2) and TRBJ1-2; TRBD1 matches at 8 bases. V shed 4 bases and J 1 base; nucleotides not matched to a gene: 5. Germline V gives CDR1 LGHDT, CDR2 YNNKEL (reference sequence). The length of the CDR3 is 15 residues. CDR3 sequence (DNA): TGTGCCAGCAGCCTCGGGACAGGAGATAACTATGGCTACACCTTC. Translation: CASSLGTGDNYGYTF.